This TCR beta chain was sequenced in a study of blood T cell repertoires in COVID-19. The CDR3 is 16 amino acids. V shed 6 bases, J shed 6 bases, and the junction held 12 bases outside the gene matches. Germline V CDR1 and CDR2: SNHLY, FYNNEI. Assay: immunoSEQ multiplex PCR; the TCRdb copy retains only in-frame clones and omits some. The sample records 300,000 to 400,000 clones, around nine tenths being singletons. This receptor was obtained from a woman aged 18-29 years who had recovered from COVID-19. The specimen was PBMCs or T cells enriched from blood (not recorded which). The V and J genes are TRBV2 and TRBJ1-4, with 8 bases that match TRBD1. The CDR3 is CASRYLDRGGDEKLFF. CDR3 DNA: TGTGCCAGCAGATATCTTGACAGGGGAGGCGATGAAAAACTGTTTTTT.